This is a list of T cell receptor beta chains from one sample in a study of post-analysis software for immune sequencing data. One entry per CDR3 protein, called by TCRdb with MiXCR from the PCR reads. The sample has 700,000 to 900,000 distinct CDR3 sequences; under 60% are singletons. The sequenced material came from blood. These receptor sequences come from a girl aged 5-17 years with multiple sclerosis. Each CDR3 is given with its conserved first and last residue. A D gene is named only where the DNA matches it firmly. Rows may omit the clone size; those that give it use once, few, many or a size class.

cdr3_length: 15; d_call: NA; j_call: TRBJ1-5; v_call: TRBV12-3/TRBV12-4; clone_size: NA; cdr3_nt: TGTGCCAGCAGCCAGAGTACAGGGAACAATCAGCCCCAGCATTTT; cdr3_aa: CASSQSTGNNQPQHF
cdr3_length: 15; d_call: NA; j_call: TRBJ2-3; v_call: TRBV21-1; clone_size: NA; cdr3_nt: TGTGCCAGCAGATCAGCGGGAGGGCCCTCAGATACGCAGTATTTT; cdr3_aa: CASRSAGGPSDTQYF
cdr3_length: 16; d_call: TRBD2; j_call: TRBJ2-1; v_call: TRBV5-1; clone_size: few; cdr3_nt: TGCGCCAGCAGCCGCTGGACTAGCGGGACGTACAATGAGCAGTTCTTC; cdr3_aa: CASSRWTSGTYNEQFF
cdr3_length: 15; d_call: NA; j_call: TRBJ1-5; v_call: TRBV5-1; clone_size: NA; cdr3_nt: TGCGCCAGCAGCTTGGAAGGGAATAGCAATCAGCCCCAGCATTTT; cdr3_aa: CASSLEGNSNQPQHF
cdr3_length: 15; d_call: NA; j_call: TRBJ2-7; v_call: TRBV28; clone_size: NA; cdr3_nt: TGTGCCAGCAGTTTACAGCCGGGAGAGCAAGGAGGGCAGTACTTC; cdr3_aa: CASSLQPGEQGGQYF
cdr3_length: 13; d_call: NA; j_call: TRBJ1-1; v_call: TRBV19; clone_size: NA; cdr3_nt: TGTGCCAGTAGTATTGGGGGCGGAGTTGAAGCTTTCTTT; cdr3_aa: CASSIGGGVEAFF
cdr3_length: 18; d_call: TRBD2; j_call: TRBJ2-1; v_call: TRBV6-5; clone_size: NA; cdr3_nt: TGTGCCAGCAGTTACTGGACTAGCGGGAGGGCCCTCGACAATGAGCAGTTCTTC; cdr3_aa: CASSYWTSGRALDNEQFF
cdr3_length: 14; d_call: TRBD2; j_call: TRBJ2-4; v_call: TRBV12-3/TRBV12-4; clone_size: NA; cdr3_nt: TGTGCCAGCAGTTACACTAGCGAGGGAAACATTCAGTACTTC; cdr3_aa: CASSYTSEGNIQYF
cdr3_length: 14; d_call: TRBD2; j_call: TRBJ2-7; v_call: TRBV15; clone_size: few; cdr3_nt: TGTGCCACCCGCGCCTCGGGAGGGCTTTCCGAGCAGTACTTC; cdr3_aa: CATRASGGLSEQYF
cdr3_length: 16; d_call: NA; j_call: TRBJ1-1; v_call: TRBV12-3/TRBV12-4; clone_size: NA; cdr3_nt: TGTGCCAGCAGTTTAGCGGTCTCGGGGGACGGGACTGAAGCTTTCTTT; cdr3_aa: CASSLAVSGDGTEAFF
cdr3_length: 13; d_call: NA; j_call: TRBJ2-3; v_call: TRBV11-3; clone_size: NA; cdr3_nt: TGTGCCAGCAGCTTAGGGCCGGCCGATACACAGTATTTT; cdr3_aa: CASSLGPADTQYF
cdr3_length: 16; d_call: NA; j_call: TRBJ2-7; v_call: TRBV10-3; clone_size: few; cdr3_nt: TGTGCCATCGGTGAATCGGGGGCCCCCGTCTTCCACGAGCAGTACTTC; cdr3_aa: CAIGESGAPVFHEQYF
cdr3_length: 14; d_call: TRBD2; j_call: TRBJ2-3; v_call: TRBV10-3; clone_size: few; cdr3_nt: TGTGCCATCAGTGGACTAGCGGGCACAGATACGCAGTATTTT; cdr3_aa: CAISGLAGTDTQYF
cdr3_length: 13; d_call: NA; j_call: TRBJ2-1; v_call: TRBV15; clone_size: NA; cdr3_nt: TGTGCCACCAGCGGATACCCCTACAATGAGCAGTTCTTC; cdr3_aa: CATSGYPYNEQFF
cdr3_length: 16; d_call: NA; j_call: TRBJ2-6; v_call: TRBV2; clone_size: NA; cdr3_nt: TGTGCCAGCAGCCCCGGACTCCTCGCGGGGGCCAACGTCCTGACTTTC; cdr3_aa: CASSPGLLAGANVLTF